These 15 T cell receptor beta chains were sequenced from one sample in a study of T-cell reconstitution after alpha-beta-depleted transplantation in children. Unique molecular identifiers were incorporated when the TCRbeta library was constructed. TCRdb analysed the PCR reads with MiXCR anew, one entry per CDR3 protein. This sample has around 200,000 distinct CDR3 sequences; less than 8% occur once, and the top ten carry 3%. The source was PBMCs from the stem cell graft donor, collected from the stem cell graft. The source is a human donor who donated a stem cell graft to a child with Wiskott-Aldrich syndrome.

The J gene is TRBJ2-3, the V gene TRBV19; D might be TRBD2 (5 bases). Germline CDR1 is LNHDA and CDR2 is SQIVND (reference sequence). The V gene lost 5 bases and the J gene lost 6 bases, with 9 bases spanning the gap. The CDR3 is 12 residues long. The CDR3: CASSRGIDTQYF. The CDR3 DNA reads as TGTGCCAGTAGTCGAGGGATTGATACGCAGTATTTT.

This clonotype has ten or more counts. The V call is TRBV7-9, the J call TRBJ1-6; the match to TRBD1 covers 9 bases. This CDR3 comprises 16 residues. Germline V gives CDR1 SEHNR, CDR2 FQNEAQ (reference sequence). The V and J ends lost 5 bases and 7 bases, in that order; junction bases with no gene match: 9. Written as DNA, the CDR3 is TGTGCCAGCAGCCAACAGGGGGCGGAGGTGAATTCACCCCTCCACTTT. As protein: CASSQQGAEVNSPLHF.

This clonotype was counted between two and nine times. This chain uses TRBV7-8 with TRBJ1-1; D is perhaps TRBD1 (5 bases). Germline CDR1 is SGHVS and CDR2 is FQNEAQ. CDR3 length equals 12 residues. V lost 3 bases to trimming and J lost 7 bases, with 9 bases between them. The CDR3 is CASSLTGGEAFF. CDR3 sequence (DNA): TGTGCCAGCAGCTTGACGGGGGGTGAAGCTTTCTTT.

This clonotype was detected ten times or more. This chain joins TRBV5-1 and TRBJ2-1; D possibly corresponds to TRBD2 (5 bases). The V and J ends lost 4 bases and 0 bases respectively, with 14 bases between them. Germline V gene lookup returns CDR1 SGHRS and CDR2 YFSETQ. The CDR3 is 16 residues long. The CDR3 bases are TGCGCCAGCAGCGACGAACCGGGAATCTCCTACAATGAGCAGTTCTTC. It translates to CASSDEPGISYNEQFF.

This clonotype was observed at least ten times. This chain links TRBV6-1 with TRBJ2-3, with D uncertain. V lost 4 bases and J 8 bases, leaving 7 bases between the germline ends. This CDR3 region has 11 residues. CDR1 is MNHNS, CDR2 SASEGT, per germline. This chain's CDR3 is CASSGVGTQYF. The CDR3 nucleotides are TGTGCCAGCAGTGGGGTCGGTACGCAGTATTTT.

This clonotype was counted only a few times. This chain joins TRBV2 and TRBJ2-2; 8 bases fit TRBD2. Trimming cost V 0 bases and J 4 bases; bases outside gene matches: 4. CDR3 length: 16 residues. CDR1 SNHLY and CDR2 FYNNEI come from the germline V gene. The CDR3 coding sequence is TGTGCCAGCAGTGAAGCTGCCAGCGGGGGCACCGGGGAGCTGTTTTTT. This encodes CASSEAASGGTGELFF.

The sample holds many counts of this clonotype. This chain uses TRBV6-4 with TRBJ2-4; 15 nucleotides match TRBD2. Germline V gene sequence: CDR1 MRHNA, CDR2 SNTAGT. V trimming: 6 bases; J trimming: 2 bases; junction bases outside the gene matches: 11. CDR3 length equals 19 residues. Here the CDR3 reads CASSLSTGLAGGPKNIQYF. The CDR3 DNA reads TGTGCCAGCAGCCTCTCGACAGGACTAGCGGGAGGGCCCAAAAACATTCAGTACTTC.

This clonotype was recorded many times. The chain carries TRBV6-1 and TRBJ1-1, with D hard to call. The germline V gene encodes CDR1 MNHNS and CDR2 SASEGT. This CDR3 is 13 amino acids long. V gave up 7 bases and J gave up 6 bases, with 15 bases separating them. The CDR3 region is CASIGDSRAEAFF. DNA of the CDR3: TGTGCCAGCATTGGGGATTCGAGGGCTGAAGCTTTCTTT.

This clonotype has ten or more counts. The V gene is TRBV20-1, the J gene TRBJ2-1; TRBD2 matches at 10 bases. The CDR3 has 15 residues. J lost 8 bases, V lost 5 bases, and 12 bases had no gene match. Per germline, CDR1 DFQATT and CDR2 SNEGSKA (reference sequence). CDR3 in DNA: TGCAGTGCTGGAACCGGGACTAGCGAGATCGATGAGCAGTTCTTC. Translation gives CSAGTGTSEIDEQFF.

This clonotype was recorded a few times. This sequence joins TRBV2 and TRBJ2-4, with D tentatively TRBD1 or TRBD2 (5 bases each). The germline V and J ends were trimmed by 7 bases and 11 bases, with 21 bases remaining between them. Germline V gene lookup returns CDR1 SNHLY and CDR2 FYNNEI. The CDR3 spans 14 residues. Here the CDR3 DNA reads TGTGCCAGCAAAGAAGGGACGGATTCTACAGTTCAGTACTTC. The encoded protein is CASKEGTDSTVQYF.

This clonotype came up many times. The rearrangement joins TRBV7-8 to TRBJ2-7, with D perhaps TRBD1 or TRBD2 (5 bases each). This CDR3 is built from 15 residues. Germline V gene lookup returns CDR1 SGHVS and CDR2 FQNEAQ. Trimming took 3 bases from V and 4 from J, leaving 16 bases between them. CDR3 residues: CASSFTGPSGYEQYF. The CDR3 DNA sequence: TGTGCCAGCAGCTTTACAGGACCTTCGGGATACGAGCAGTACTTC. Based on the CDR3 plus reference TRBV7-8 and TRBJ2-7, the full variable domain is GAGVSQSPRYKVAKRGQDVALRCDPISGHVSLFWYQQALGQGPEFLTYFQNEAQLDKSGLPSDRFFAERPEGSVSTLKIQRTQQEDSAVYLCASSFTGPSGYEQYFGPGTRLTVT.

In this sample, this clonotype turned up many times. V gene TRBV2 combines with J gene TRBJ2-7, with D tentatively TRBD1 or TRBD2 (5 bases each). Trimming removed 6 bases at V and 4 bases at J, with 10 bases between. The length of the CDR3 is 12 residues. The germline gives CDR1 SNHLY, CDR2 FYNNEI. CDR3 amino acids: CASRGTVYEQYF. Here the CDR3 DNA reads TGTGCCAGCAGGGGGACCGTTTACGAGCAGTACTTC. Complete variable domain (other parts from reference TRBV2 and TRBJ2-7): EPEVTQTPSHQVTQMGQEVILRCVPISNHLYFYWYRQILGQKVEFLVSFYNNEISEKSEIFDDQFSVERPDGSNFTLKIRSTKLEDSAMYFCASRGTVYEQYFGPGTRLTVT.

J is TRBJ2-1 and V is TRBV19; no reliable D call. The V and J ends lost 7 bases and 1 base respectively, with 8 bases between them. The germline V gene has CDR1 LNHDA and CDR2 SQIVND (reference sequence). CDR3 size: 13 residues. The CDR3 sequence: CASTSRSYNEQFF. The CDR3 DNA follows: TGTGCCAGTACATCGAGATCCTACAATGAGCAGTTCTTC.

This clonotype was recorded many times. The chain joins TRBV7-2 to TRBJ2-7; 11 positions match TRBD2. The CDR3 contains 17 residues. Unmatched junction bases numbered 5, after V lost 1 base and J lost 0 bases. Germline V gene sequence: CDR1 SGHTA, CDR2 FQGNSA. CDR3 residues: CASSLGVAGGYSYEQYF. CDR3 DNA sequence: TGTGCCAGCAGCTTAGGGGTAGCGGGGGGGTACTCCTACGAGCAGTACTTC.

This clonotype has at least ten counts. CDR3 protein: CASSLGLQGEEETQYF. The CDR3 nucleotides are TGCGCCAGCAGCTTGGGGCTACAGGGGGAAGAAGAGACCCAGTACTTC. This sequence joins TRBV5-1 and TRBJ2-5; 8 bases fit TRBD1. Germline V lookup: CDR1 SGHRS, CDR2 YFSETQ. The CDR3 length is 16 residues. V lost 0 bases, J lost 3 bases, and 7 bases stayed unmatched.